This is a list of T cell receptor beta chains from one sample in a study of shared clonotypes between healthy human individuals. The protocol was immunoSEQ multiplex PCR, while the TCRdb copy is restricted to in-frame clones and leaves out a portion. The sample includes millions of clones, around 94% of them seen just once. Input material: naive CD4+ T cells sorted from blood. The receptor set was obtained from a man between 18 and 29 years old in good health. The CDR3 runs from the conserved cysteine through the conserved F or W. Each record gives: clone size, J gene, D gene, V gene, CDR3 protein, CDR3 DNA. A D gene is named only where the DNA matches it firmly. Not every row has a clone size; where given, it reads once, few, many or a size class.

>NA|TRBJ2-1|TRBD2|TRBV5-1
CASSLEAGGPNEQFF
TGCGCCAGCAGCTTGGAAGCGGGGGGGCCCAATGAGCAGTTCTTC
>NA|TRBJ2-3|TRBD2|TRBV19
CASSTRSSGRTDTQYF
TGTGCCAGTAGTACCCGTTCTAGCGGGAGAACAGATACGCAGTATTTT
>NA|TRBJ2-5|NA|TRBV5-1
CASSLGTGKETQYF
TGCGCCAGCAGCTTGGGTACAGGAAAAGAGACCCAGTACTTC
>NA|TRBJ1-6|TRBD1|TRBV27
CASSPPGQNSPLHF
TGTGCCAGCAGTCCGCCGGGACAGAATTCACCCCTCCACTTT
>NA|TRBJ2-5|NA|TRBV5-1
CASSPRAGQETQYF
TGCGCCAGCAGCCCGCGGGCGGGGCAAGAGACCCAGTACTTC
>NA|TRBJ2-3|TRBD2|TRBV14
CASSQVRGLGGTDTQYF
TGTGCCAGCAGCCAAGTAAGAGGACTAGGAGGGACAGATACGCAGTATTTT
>NA|TRBJ2-2|NA|TRBV5-1
CASSLGSRENTGELFF
TGCGCCAGCAGCCTCGGGTCCAGGGAGAACACCGGGGAGCTGTTTTTT
>NA|TRBJ2-3|NA|TRBV19
CASSRLATNTDTQYF
TGTGCCAGTAGTCGGCTGGCAACAAATACAGATACGCAGTATTTT
>NA|TRBJ1-4|NA|TRBV28
CASRLGEPEKLFF
TGTGCCAGCAGGTTGGGGGAACCTGAAAAACTGTTTTTT
>NA|TRBJ1-1|TRBD1|TRBV7-8
CASSPIDRGQAFF
TGTGCCAGCAGCCCCATTGACAGGGGGCAAGCTTTCTTT
>NA|TRBJ2-5|NA|TRBV18
CASSPTGKQETQYF
TGTGCCAGCTCCCCGACAGGAAAACAAGAGACCCAGTACTTC
>NA|TRBJ2-7|NA|TRBV29-1
CSASGSYEQYF
TGCAGCGCTTCAGGGTCCTACGAGCAGTACTTC
>NA|TRBJ2-2|TRBD2|TRBV7-9
CASSNSGTSELTRELFF
TGTGCCAGCAGCAACTCCGGGACTAGCGAACTTACCCGGGAGCTGTTTTTT
>once|TRBJ2-3|NA|TRBV9
CASSERGTDTQYF
TGTGCCAGCAGCGAGCGGGGCACAGATACGCAGTATTTT
>NA|TRBJ2-2|NA|TRBV2
CASREWDSNTGELFF
TGTGCCAGCAGGGAGTGGGATTCCAACACCGGGGAGCTGTTTTTT
>NA|TRBJ2-3|NA|TRBV19
CASSWGFTDTQYF
TGTGCCAGTAGTTGGGGGTTTACAGATACGCAGTATTTT
>NA|TRBJ1-6|NA|TRBV5-1
CASSLVGSGPGNSPLHF
TGCGCCAGCAGCTTGGTCGGGTCCGGGCCCGGGAATTCACCCCTCCACTTT
>NA|TRBJ1-1|TRBD1|TRBV15
CATSREGQGVEAFF
TGTGCCACCAGCAGAGAAGGACAGGGGGTTGAAGCTTTCTTT
>NA|TRBJ1-2|NA|TRBV9
CASSPGGGFRYTF
TGTGCCAGCAGCCCCGGCGGGGGCTTCCGCTACACCTTC
>NA|TRBJ1-2|NA|TRBV7-2
CASSLGLRDGYTF
TGTGCCAGCAGCTTAGGGCTCAGGGATGGCTACACCTTC
>NA|TRBJ1-4|TRBD1|TRBV7-9
CASTVGQGAGPGEKLFF
TGTGCCAGCACCGTGGGGCAGGGGGCGGGCCCGGGAGAAAAACTGTTTTTT
>NA|TRBJ2-5|NA|TRBV2
CASSEDRSQYF
TGTGCCAGCAGTGAGGATCGCTCCCAGTACTTC
>NA|TRBJ1-4|TRBD1|TRBV5-4
CASSKRQGDEKLFF
TGTGCCAGCAGCAAAAGACAGGGGGATGAAAAACTGTTTTTT
>NA|TRBJ1-1|TRBD1|TRBV7-2
CASSLGPTGTNTEAFF
TGTGCCAGCAGCTTAGGCCCGACAGGGACCAACACTGAAGCTTTCTTT
>NA|TRBJ2-2|TRBD1|TRBV11-3
CASSLGQGKGYTGELFF
TGTGCCAGCAGCCTTGGACAGGGGAAGGGATACACCGGGGAGCTGTTTTTT
>NA|TRBJ2-5|NA|TRBV5-4
CASSLQEGPETQYF
TGTGCCAGCAGCTTGCAGGAGGGACCAGAGACCCAGTACTTC
>NA|TRBJ2-5|TRBD2|TRBV9
CASSVDLAGGPQETQYF
TGTGCCAGCAGCGTAGACCTAGCGGGGGGCCCACAAGAGACCCAGTACTTC
>NA|TRBJ2-7|NA|TRBV11-2
CASSLFNSYEQYF
TGTGCCAGCAGCCTGTTTAACTCCTACGAGCAGTACTTC
>NA|TRBJ2-5|NA|TRBV30
CAWSVHQQRETQYF
TGTGCCTGGAGTGTACATCAGCAGCGAGAGACCCAGTACTTC
>NA|TRBJ2-1|TRBD2|TRBV5-4
CASSPGLAGYNEQFF
TGTGCCAGCAGCCCGGGACTAGCGGGGTACAATGAGCAGTTCTTC
>NA|TRBJ2-3|TRBD1|TRBV11-3
CASSAGTGGPDTQYF
TGTGCCAGCAGCGCCGGGACAGGGGGCCCAGATACGCAGTATTTT
>NA|TRBJ2-7|TRBD2|TRBV7-2
CASSTGLAGTYEQYF
TGTGCCAGCAGCACCGGACTAGCGGGAACCTACGAGCAGTACTTC
>NA|TRBJ2-7|NA|TRBV7-3
CASSLVGRTGEQYF
TGTGCCAGCAGCTTAGTGGGCCGGACCGGCGAGCAGTACTTC
>NA|TRBJ1-6|NA|TRBV5-6
CASSLRPGESPLHF
TGTGCCAGCAGTTTGCGCCCAGGGGAGTCACCCCTCCACTTT
>NA|TRBJ1-4|NA|TRBV29-1
CSVEEIGKGEKLFF
TGCAGCGTTGAAGAAATAGGGAAGGGTGAAAAACTGTTTTTT
>NA|TRBJ1-4|NA|TRBV9
CASSVGLPLGNEKLFF
TGTGCCAGCAGCGTAGGTCTCCCGTTAGGTAATGAAAAACTGTTTTTT
>NA|TRBJ2-7|TRBD1|TRBV5-4
CASRSKGGSYEQYF
TGTGCCAGCAGATCCAAAGGGGGCAGCTACGAGCAGTACTTC
>NA|TRBJ2-4|TRBD1|TRBV27
CASSWGTGGLAKNIQYF
TGTGCCAGCAGTTGGGGGACAGGTGGACTAGCCAAAAACATTCAGTACTTC
>NA|TRBJ2-2|NA|TRBV4-1
CASSQVIAGPYGGELFF
TGCGCCAGCAGCCAAGTGATCGCCGGCCCCTACGGCGGGGAGCTGTTTTTT
>NA|TRBJ2-5|NA|TRBV7-9
CASSLGSVGAIEGTQYF
TGTGCCAGCAGCTTAGGGTCGGTAGGCGCGATTGAGGGGACCCAGTACTTC
>once|TRBJ1-4|NA|TRBV25-1
CASSEYYPKKLFF
TGTGCCAGCAGTGAATATTACCCAAAAAAACTGTTTTTT
>few|TRBJ1-6|NA|TRBV6-5
CASSYSQNSGSPLHF
TGTGCCAGCAGTTACTCTCAGAATTCGGGTTCACCCCTCCACTTT
>NA|TRBJ2-2|NA|TRBV30
CAWSVRLRTGELFF
TGTGCCTGGAGTGTACGTCTGCGGACCGGGGAGCTGTTTTTT
>NA|TRBJ2-7|NA|TRBV27
CASREGAGGPCHF
TGTGCCAGCAGAGAGGGGGCGGGGGGCCCATGTCACTTC
>NA|TRBJ1-1|NA|TRBV27
CASSASVGLGKTEAFF
TGTGCCAGCAGTGCCTCCGTCGGGCTGGGGAAAACTGAAGCTTTCTTT
>few|TRBJ1-1|TRBD1|TRBV7-8
CASSTQTGETEAFF
TGTGCCAGCAGCACCCAGACAGGGGAGACTGAAGCTTTCTTT
>NA|TRBJ2-5|TRBD2|TRBV27
CASSSWTSGVETQYF
TGTGCCAGCAGTTCTTGGACTAGCGGGGTGGAGACCCAGTACTTC
>NA|TRBJ2-3|NA|TRBV28
CASSFSASQSTDTQYF
TGTGCCAGCAGTTTCTCGGCTAGCCAGAGCACAGATACGCAGTATTTT
>NA|TRBJ1-2|TRBD1|TRBV2
CASSGRTGDSNYGYTF
TGTGCCAGCAGTGGAAGGACAGGCGATTCGAACTATGGCTACACCTTC
>NA|TRBJ2-6|NA|TRBV30
CAWSEGNSGANVLTF
TGTGCCTGGAGTGAGGGTAACTCTGGGGCCAACGTCCTGACTTTC
>NA|TRBJ1-5|NA|TRBV19
CASSINGFNQPQHF
TGTGCCAGTAGTATTAATGGGTTCAATCAGCCCCAGCATTTT
>NA|TRBJ2-5|NA|TRBV5-1
CASSLGGTGQKETQYF
TGCGCCAGCAGCCTCGGCGGAACCGGGCAAAAAGAGACCCAGTACTTC
>NA|TRBJ2-3|NA|TRBV5-6
CASSLVGAGATDTQYF
TGTGCCAGCAGCTTGGTTGGGGCAGGGGCCACAGATACGCAGTATTTT
>NA|TRBJ2-6|TRBD1|TRBV18
CASSPPGTGGSGANVLTF
TGTGCCAGCTCACCACCGGGAACAGGGGGCTCTGGGGCCAACGTCCTGACTTTC